This T cell receptor beta chain is from a study of cytomegalovirus exposure and HLA in healthy donors. Both 60 Vbeta primers and 13 Jbeta primers went into the PCR. Using immunoSEQ multiplex PCR, the repertoire was profiled, and TCRdb retains in-frame clones only, with some absent. The sample includes some 190,000 clones, around 80% of them seen just once. Trimming pared 5 bases from V and 3 bases from J, leaving 17 bases between. Germline V gene data show CDR1 as SEHNR and CDR2 as FQNEAQ (reference sequence). CDR3 size: 16 residues. The source of this sequence is a girl between 5 and 17 years old in good health and CMV-seropositive. This chain uses TRBV7-9 with TRBJ1-5; TRBD1 might be the D (5 bases). The specimen was PBMCs. The CDR3, as DNA: TGTGCCAGCAGCGAAGAGGACAAGGACTACAATCAGCCCCAGCATTTT. Translating it yields CASSEEDKDYNQPQHF.